This is a list of T cell receptor beta chains from one sample in a study of blood T cell repertoires in COVID-19. Libraries were prepared by immunoSEQ multiplex PCR; TCRdb keeps only in-frame clonotypes and omits some of them. Of around 250,000 clones in the sample, over 80% were seen once. Sequencing was done on a sample of PBMCs or T cells enriched from blood (not recorded which). All receptors come from a young woman with acute COVID-19. CDR3s include the opening cysteine and the closing phenylalanine or tryptophan. D genes are given only for firm matches. Clone size is stated in some rows and not others, as once, few, many or a class when expanded.

D gene: -
V gene: TRBV7-3
CDR3 length: 16
clone size: -
CDR3 protein: CASSQPVVAGFNEQFF

D gene: TRBD2
V gene: TRBV28
CDR3 length: 19
clone size: few
CDR3 protein: CASRSLSAGGEGKSYEQYF

D gene: -
V gene: TRBV24-1
CDR3 length: 15
clone size: once
CDR3 protein: CATSGWTSSYNEQFF

D gene: TRBD2
V gene: TRBV5-5
CDR3 length: 19
clone size: once
CDR3 protein: CASSLAPGGGSGRAKEQFF

D gene: -
V gene: TRBV6-5
CDR3 length: 14
clone size: -
CDR3 protein: CASRGGTGQETQYF

D gene: -
V gene: TRBV19
CDR3 length: 15
clone size: -
CDR3 protein: CASSILEGSLAGYTF

D gene: TRBD2
V gene: TRBV7-6
CDR3 length: 16
clone size: -
CDR3 protein: CASSTLAGGAYNEQFF

D gene: -
V gene: TRBV28
CDR3 length: 14
clone size: -
CDR3 protein: CASSPTSLLYEQYF

D gene: -
V gene: TRBV28
CDR3 length: 13
clone size: once
CDR3 protein: CASSLQGPHEQYF

D gene: -
V gene: TRBV6-5
CDR3 length: 11
clone size: -
CDR3 protein: CASLLEDTQYF

D gene: -
V gene: TRBV24-1
CDR3 length: 13
clone size: -
CDR3 protein: CATSESPFYEQYF

D gene: -
V gene: TRBV7-2
CDR3 length: 14
clone size: -
CDR3 protein: CASTVDREEYEQYF

D gene: TRBD2
V gene: TRBV3-1/TRBV3-2
CDR3 length: 14
clone size: -
CDR3 protein: CASSQENSGRGQYF

D gene: TRBD1
V gene: TRBV5-1
CDR3 length: 15
clone size: -
CDR3 protein: CASSPETGTVGEQYF

D gene: -
V gene: TRBV18
CDR3 length: 15
clone size: -
CDR3 protein: CASSPNREANYGYTF

D gene: -
V gene: TRBV27
CDR3 length: 14
clone size: -
CDR3 protein: CASSWTGGTDGYTF